What follows are 16 T cell receptor beta chains derived from one specimen sequenced in a study of cytomegalovirus exposure and HLA in healthy donors (dated by TCRdb to 2015 to 2018). Library preparation used the immunoSEQ multiplex PCR assay. The multiplex PCR relied on a mix of 60 forward primers for TCR Vbeta segments and 13 reverse primers for TCR Jbeta segments. The table was pulled from immuneACCESS by TCRdb, which kept in-frame rearrangements only. Such tables lose some clones; where checked, under half of the loss comes from unresolved V genes, and the rest has no known cause. The sample yields about 150,000 clones; 84% were counted once. 2% to 2.5% of the sample is in the top ten clones. Sequencing was carried out using PBMCs. The receptors stem from a boy younger than 10 in good health and CMV-seronegative.

The chain uses TRBV6-1 and TRBJ2-2; the D gene is possibly TRBD2 (5 bases). With 7 bases removed from V and 0 bases from J, the gap between germline ends came to 12 bases. CDR1 is MNHNS and CDR2 is SASEGT in the germline V gene. CDR3 length equals 15 residues. The CDR3 loop reads CASIPDGTNTGELFF. In DNA form, the CDR3 reads TGTGCCAGCATCCCAGACGGGACGAACACCGGGGAGCTGTTTTTT.

The chain has TRBV6-1 and TRBJ1-5; D might be TRBD1 (5 bases). The ends were cut back, 6 bases at V and 2 bases at J, with 5 bases in the middle. Germline CDR1 is MNHNS and CDR2 is SASEGT. The CDR3 extends over 12 amino acids. In nucleotides, the CDR3 is TGTGCCAGCAGCAGGGGCAATCAGCCCCAGCATTTT. Translated, it gives CASSRGNQPQHF.

The rearrangement joins TRBV7-9 to TRBJ2-5; TRBD2 matches at 7 bases. TRBJ2-7 explains the end of the DNA better; the J call may be wrong. Germline loops: CDR1 SEHNR, CDR2 FQNEAQ (reference sequence). The CDR3 runs 18 residues. The CDR3 reads CASSLGALGRVPIDEQYF. The CDR3 DNA is TGTGCCAGCAGCTTAGGGGCACTGGGGAGGGTACCGATCGACGAGCAGTACTTC.

The V gene is TRBV7-2, the J gene TRBJ1-6; 9 positions agree with TRBD1. CDR3 length equals 18 residues. In germline, CDR1 is SGHTA, CDR2 FQGNSA. V trimming: 6 bases; J trimming: 9 bases; junction bases outside the gene matches: 18. As DNA, the CDR3 is TGTGCCAGCAGGGGAGAGAGAGGACAGGGGTATCGGTTTTCACCCCTCCACTTT. This encodes CASRGERGQGYRFSPLHF. The whole variable domain, remainder taken from reference TRBV7-2 and TRBJ1-6, is GAGVSQSPSNKVTEKGKDVELRCDPISGHTALYWYRQSLGQGLEFLIYFQGNSAPDKSGLPSDRFSAERTGGSVSTLTIQRTQQEDSAVYLCASRGERGQGYRFSPLHFGNGTRLTVT.

This clone was detected a few times. The chain couples TRBV5-1 to TRBJ2-5, with TRBD2 identical over 8 bases. The J call may be faulty, since TRBJ2-7 better matches the DNA end. The CDR3 totals 15 residues. Looked up from germline, CDR1 is SGHRS and CDR2 is YFSETQ. DNA for the CDR3: TGCGCCAGCAGCTTGTCCGGGACTAGATCCTACGAGCAGTACTTC. Translated, it gives CASSLSGTRSYEQYF.

J is TRBJ2-5 and V is TRBV14; D is unclear. The J call is doubtful: the DNA matches TRBJ2-7 better. The CDR3 extends over 12 amino acids. Germline V gives CDR1 SGHDN, CDR2 FVKESK. In DNA, the CDR3 is TGTGCCAGCAGCCAAGTATCGAACGAGCAGTACTTC. This encodes CASSQVSNEQYF.

This chain uses TRBV5-6 with TRBJ2-4; 7 bases align to TRBD1. The CDR3 covers 14 residues. Germline CDR1 SGHDT, CDR2 YYEEEE. V lost 4 bases, J lost 1 base, and 2 bases stayed unmatched. Here the CDR3 reads CASSLDRAKNIQYF. CDR3 nucleotide sequence: TGTGCCAGCAGCCTGGACAGGGCCAAAAACATTCAGTACTTC.

The rearrangement uses TRBV18 and TRBJ2-3; D may be TRBD1 (5 bases). The V and J ends lost 4 bases and 2 bases respectively, with 13 bases between them. Germline V gives CDR1 KGHSH, CDR2 LQKENI. This CDR3 has 15 residues. This CDR3 reads CASSLQGVTTDTQYF. CDR3 DNA: TGTGCCAGCTCACTCCAAGGGGTTACCACAGATACGCAGTATTTT.

The J gene is TRBJ1-4, the V gene TRBV27, with a possible D match to TRBD1 (6 bases). V was pared by 3 bases and J by 4 bases, with 21 bases between. The CDR3 is 18 residues long. Per the germline V gene, CDR1 is MNHEY and CDR2 is SMNVEV (reference sequence). The CDR3 nucleotides are TGTGCCAGCAGTTTTATGTCGGGACAACACAACTTTAATGAAAAACTGTTTTTT. Protein: CASSFMSGQHNFNEKLFF.

This sequence joins TRBV5-1 and TRBJ2-5; TRBD1 matches at 9 bases. The J call is uncertain, as TRBJ2-7 better fits the DNA end. The CDR3 length is 14 residues. Germline V gene lookup returns CDR1 SGHRS and CDR2 YFSETQ. CDR3 bases: TGCGCCAGCCGCGGGACAGGGAGGTTCGACGAGCAGTACTTC. This encodes CASRGTGRFDEQYF.

The chain joins TRBV11-2 to TRBJ2-7; 7 nucleotides agree with TRBD1. The CDR3 spans 15 residues. V gave up 5 bases and J gave up 5 bases; unmatched junction bases: 12. Looked up from germline, CDR1 is SGHAT and CDR2 is FQNNGV. Here the CDR3 reads CASSLLTGPRNEQYF. The CDR3 region has the DNA TGTGCCAGCAGCCTACTGACAGGGCCGAGGAACGAGCAGTACTTC.

The chain joins TRBV7-2 to TRBJ2-1, with 7 bases aligning to TRBD2. Germline trimming cut 6 bases from V and 9 bases from J; bases unmatched to any gene: 11. This CDR3 is 14 amino acids long. Germline V gene sequence: CDR1 SGHTA, CDR2 FQGNSA. The CDR3 coding sequence is TGTGCCAGCAGTCGCGAACCTTCTAGCGGTGAGCAGTTCTTC. It is translated as CASSREPSSGEQFF.

The V gene is TRBV2, the J gene TRBJ2-1; 7 nucleotides line up with TRBD1. Trimming removed 3 bases from V and 4 bases from J; junction bases left unmatched: 0. Germline assignment: CDR1 SNHLY and CDR2 FYNNEI. This CDR3 spans 13 amino acids. The CDR3 region is CASSEGQYNEQFF. The CDR3 DNA reads as TGTGCCAGCAGTGAGGGACAGTACAATGAGCAGTTCTTC.

The chain uses TRBV4-1 and TRBJ2-7; tentative D call: TRBD2 (5 bases). Deletions cut 0 bases from V and 7 bases from J, with 13 bases between. Germline assignment: CDR1 MGHRA and CDR2 YSYEKL. The CDR3 sequence is 14 residues long. CDR3 residues: CASSQDFVREEQYF. The CDR3 DNA reads TGCGCCAGCAGCCAAGATTTTGTGAGGGAAGAGCAGTACTTC.

This clone was seen more than once but under ten times. The genes are TRBV10-3 and TRBJ2-1; possibly TRBD2 for D (7 bases). Trimming stripped 6 bases from V and 4 bases from J, with 16 bases between. The CDR3 spans 15 residues. CDR1 and CDR2 from the germline V gene are ENHRY and SYGVKD. The CDR3, as DNA: TGTGCCATCAGCCCCGTCGGGGGGACATACAATGAGCAGTTCTTC. Translated: CAISPVGGTYNEQFF.

This chain connects TRBV27 to TRBJ1-1; D may be TRBD1 (6 bases). The V end lost 8 bases, the J end lost 2 bases, and 15 bases lay between the germline ends. Per the germline V gene, CDR1 is MNHEY and CDR2 is SMNVEV (reference sequence). The CDR3 sequence is 14 residues long. The CDR3 DNA is TGTGCCAGCCGCCTGGGACAAACCAACACTGAAGCTTTCTTT. It codes for CASRLGQTNTEAFF.